What follows are 10 T cell receptor beta chains derived from one specimen sequenced in a study of tissue T cells after allogeneic stem cell transplantation. Here immunoSEQ multiplex PCR was the method, and the copy in TCRdb shows in-frame clones only, minus some. Of some 3,000 clones listed, roughly 44% were seen once; the top ten hold about 30%. Sample time point: mouse harvest day 14 after allogeneic transplant. Tail vein injection delivered 10^7 T-cell-depleted bone marrow cells and 10^6 splenic CD5+ T cells. Sequenced material: gut tissue. Source of these receptors: a female BALB/c mouse given C57BL/6 T cells with graft-versus-host disease after an allogeneic hematopoietic cell transplant.

This clone was detected only a few times. Gene names refer to mouse genes. CDR3 residues: CASSLWGVGNTLYF. The covered CDR3 bases are TGTGCCAGCAGTCTGTGGGGGGTCGGAAATACGCTCTAT. V is TRBV26 and J is TRBJ1-3, with a possible D match to TRBD1 (5 bases). The CDR3 is cut off 1 residue early in the read; its end comes from the germline J gene. V lost 1 base to trimming and J lost 4 bases, with 8 bases between them. The germline V gene has CDR1 KGHPV and CDR2 FQNQEV (reference sequence). The CDR3 has 14 amino acids.

Details on this clone: Gene names denote mouse genes. The read comes to an end 1 residue before the CDR3 does, leaving the germline J gene to fill in the end. The rearrangement joins TRBV26 to TRBJ2-4; D may be TRBD1 (5 bases). Germline lookup yields CDR1 KGHPV and CDR2 FQNQEV (reference sequence). Trimming cost V 6 bases and J 0 bases, with 10 bases left between them. This CDR3 region has 14 residues. The CDR3 reads CASSADRSQNTLYF. The part of the CDR3 DNA that was read is TGTGCCAGCAGCGCAGACAGAAGTCAAAACACCTTGTAC.

With regard to this clone: Any gene name here is a mouse gene name. With the read ending 1 residue before the CDR3 end, the germline J gene is used to fill in that end. The chain combines TRBV3 with TRBJ2-4, with TRBD2 matching 11 bases. CDR3 length: 15 residues. J lost 3 bases, V lost 4 bases, and 3 bases had no gene match. Germline assignment: CDR1 SNHLY and CDR2 FYNGKV (reference sequence). The CDR3 bases that were read are TGTGCCAGCAGCTCCAGGACTGGGGGGCAAAACACCTTGTAC. Translation: CASSSRTGGQNTLY. In full, the CDR3 reads CASSSRTGGQNTLYF.

As regards this clone: Gene names and germline match the mouse. Read coverage stops 1 residue before the CDR3 terminus; the germline J gene supplies the remainder. The V call is TRBV24, the J call TRBJ2-2, with 7 bases matching TRBD2. CDR3 size: 16 residues. From germline, CDR1 is KGHTA and CDR2 FRNEEI. Trimming removed 1 base from V and 4 bases from J; junction bases left unmatched: 6. This chain's CDR3 is CASSLLWGDGTGQLYF. CDR3 bases read: TGTGCCAGCAGTCTGTTGTGGGGGGATGGCACCGGGCAGCTCTAC.

Concerning this clone itself: Gene names denote mouse genes. The read ends 1 residue before the CDR3 terminus; that terminus is restored from the germline J gene. V usage is TRBV26 and J usage is TRBJ2-1; TRBD1 aligns across 7 bases. The CDR3 contains 13 residues. The germline V gene encodes CDR1 KGHPV and CDR2 FQNQEV (reference sequence). J was trimmed by 4 bases and V by 7 bases; bases with no gene match: 4. The part of the CDR3 DNA that was read is TGTGCCAGCAACGGACAGGAGTATGCTGAGCAGTTC. This sequence encodes CASNGQEYAEQF. The whole CDR3 region reads CASNGQEYAEQFF.

This clone showed up just a few times. Gene names are mouse gene names. The read finishes 1 residue shy of the CDR3 end, and the germline J gene is used to complete it. The chain uses TRBV23 and TRBJ1-1; the table assigns TRBD1, which was not confirmed against the DNA. CDR1 and CDR2 from the germline V gene are KGHTA and FQNQQP. The CDR3 is 13 amino acids. CDR3 DNA, as far as it was read: TGCTCCAGCAGCCTCAGGGAGGACACAGAAGTCTTC. This encodes CSSSLREDTEVF. In full, the CDR3 is CSSSLREDTEVFF.

Concerning this clone itself: Genes and germline come from the mouse. With the read ending 1 residue before the CDR3 end, the germline J gene is used to fill in that end. V gene TRBV26 combines with J gene TRBJ1-1; 10 nucleotides align to TRBD1. This CDR3 is 15 amino acids long. Germline assignment: CDR1 KGHPV and CDR2 FQNQEV (reference sequence). Trimming cost V 2 bases and J 0 bases; bases outside gene matches: 0. CDR3 amino acids: CASSLGQGANTEVFF. The sequenced CDR3 bases are TGTGCCAGCAGTCTGGGACAGGGGGCAAACACAGAAGTCTTC.

This clone was seen only a few times. The germline and genes are mouse ones. The sequence runs out 1 residue before the end of the CDR3; the remainder is reconstructed from the germline J gene. The rearrangement uses TRBV26 and TRBJ2-4, with TRBD2 identical over 11 bases. The CDR3 contains 14 residues. J was trimmed by 5 bases and V by 2 bases; bases with no gene match: 0. The V gene's germline CDR1 is KGHPV and CDR2 FQNQEV (reference sequence). The CDR3 sequence is CASSLGTGGNTLYF. The CDR3 bases that were read are TGTGCCAGCAGTCTGGGGACTGGGGGAAACACCTTGTAC.

As concerns this clone: The gene symbols are mouse symbols. CDR3 sequence: CASSQGGQNTLYF. The covered CDR3 bases are TGTGCCAGCAGTCAGGGGGGTCAAAACACCTTGTAC. This rearrangement joins TRBV26 to TRBJ2-4; D is possibly TRBD1 (6 bases). Sequencing ends 1 residue short of the CDR3 end; the germline J gene provides the rest. Germline V lookup: CDR1 KGHPV, CDR2 FQNQEV (reference sequence). Trimming shortened V by 4 bases and J by 1 base, and 6 bases separated the two germline ends. The CDR3 extends over 13 amino acids.

This clone has more than one count but fewer than ten. Gene names follow the mouse nomenclature. The CDR3 end is not reached by the read, which stops 1 residue before it; the germline J gene fills it in. The rearrangement joins TRBV26 to TRBJ1-4; D uncertain. The CDR3 covers 14 residues. The germline V gene encodes CDR1 KGHPV and CDR2 FQNQEV (reference sequence). V was pared by 2 bases and J by 0 bases, with 4 bases between. Here the CDR3 reads CASSLGISNERLFF. The part of the CDR3 DNA that was read is TGTGCCAGCAGTCTGGGGATTTCCAACGAAAGATTATTT.